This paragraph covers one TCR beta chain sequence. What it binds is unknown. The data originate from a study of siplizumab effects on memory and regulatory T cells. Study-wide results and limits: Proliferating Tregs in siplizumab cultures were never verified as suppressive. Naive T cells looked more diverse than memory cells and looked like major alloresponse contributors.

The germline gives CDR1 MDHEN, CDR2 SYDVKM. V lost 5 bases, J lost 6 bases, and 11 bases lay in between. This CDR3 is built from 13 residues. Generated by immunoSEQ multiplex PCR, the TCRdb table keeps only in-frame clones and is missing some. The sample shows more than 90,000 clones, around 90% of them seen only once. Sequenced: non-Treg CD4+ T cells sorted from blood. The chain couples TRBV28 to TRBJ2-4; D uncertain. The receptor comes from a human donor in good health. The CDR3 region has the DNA TGTGCCAGCAGTAACCCTATCGGAAACATTCAGTACTTC. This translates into CASSNPIGNIQYF.